This T cell receptor beta chain is drawn from a study of control samples from healthy donors and cancer patients. This table comes from immunoSEQ multiplex PCR, and its TCRdb copy is limited to in-frame clones, with some not included. The sample includes 150,000 or so clones, roughly 90% seen only once; the top ten take 0.68%. CDR3 length: 14 residues. Looked up from germline, CDR1 is MNHEY and CDR2 is SMNVEV (reference sequence). Germline trimming cut 5 bases from V and 2 bases from J; bases unmatched to any gene: 6. This TCR came from a woman in her twenties or thirties in good health. The sample was blood. The chain recombines TRBV27 with TRBJ2-7; 7 nucleotides agree with TRBD1. CDR3 bases: TGTGCCAGCAGTCAAACAGGGGCTGCCTACGAGCAGTACTTC. This translates into CASSQTGAAYEQYF.